This T cell receptor (beta chain) derives from a study of T cell repertoires in cytomegalovirus infection. For the study at large: Public TCR beta signatures marked donors with CMV infection and the matching HLA. Study outcomes and limitations: Public TCR beta family frequency separated CMV-and-HLA carriers, including in an independent cohort. In two of eight donors, the top clonotype was HLA-C-restricted CMV-specific.

TCRdb processed the reads anew with MiXCR; each CDR3 protein has one entry. The table includes 150,000 to 200,000 distinct CDR3 sequences, under 15% detected once. As regards this clonotype: Its antigen is unknown.

Sequenced sample: PBMCs. The source is a human donor in good health (CMV status not recorded). Some clones in this sample may be carry-over from other donors' samples.

CDR3: CASSPSVTGTYEQYF. Here the CDR3 DNA reads TGTGCCAGCAGTCCTTCGGTGACAGGGACCTACGAGCAGTACTTC. This sequence joins TRBV25-1 and TRBJ2-7, with TRBD1 matching over 7 bases. Germline V gene lookup returns CDR1 MGHDK and CDR2 SYGVNS. CDR3 length equals 15 residues. Unmatched junction bases numbered 9, after V lost 5 bases and J lost 2 bases.